This T cell receptor beta chain comes out of a study of cytomegalovirus exposure and HLA in healthy donors. The PCR contained 60 Vbeta and 13 Jbeta primers. Produced via immunoSEQ multiplex PCR; TCRdb's table is partial and in-frame only. The sample table includes some 110,000 clones. The CDR3 length is 14 residues. Germline trimming cut 4 bases from V and 3 bases from J; bases unmatched to any gene: 6. Germline V gives CDR1 LNHDA, CDR2 SQIVND (reference sequence). The sample taken for sequencing was PBMCs. The sequence was obtained from a man aged 30 to 39 in good health and CMV-seronegative. This chain uses TRBV19 with TRBJ2-7; TRBD1 matches 7 bases. CDR3: CASSRGQLSYEQYF. The CDR3 nucleotides read TGTGCCAGTAGTAGGGGACAGTTAAGCTACGAGCAGTACTTC.